One T cell receptor (beta chain) is described in this entry. Germline V CDR1 and CDR2: SGDLS, YYNGEE. The CDR3 totals 20 residues. The PCR ran on 60 Vbeta and 13 Jbeta primers. Clones were sequenced by immunoSEQ multiplex PCR, and TCRdb holds only the in-frame ones, with some missing. Here the sample table reports around 100,000 clones. These data come from a study of cytomegalovirus exposure and HLA in healthy donors. In the study overall: Early on, a data release was issued that held approximately 78 million unique TCRs from HLA-typed donors.

This sequence joins TRBV9 and TRBJ2-5; the match to TRBD1 covers 9 bases. The DNA end is more similar to TRBJ2-7, so the J call may be wrong. The sample was PBMCs. The sequence came from a man aged 30 to 45 in good health and CMV-seronegative. CDR3 sequence (DNA): TGTGCCAGCAGCGTAGAATGGCTCGGACAGGGGCTTTCTCATACCTACGAGCAGTACTTC. Amino acid sequence: CASSVEWLGQGLSHTYEQYF.